The 18 T cell receptor beta chains in this list originate from one sample, sequenced in a study of molecular identifiers for immune sequencing clone quantification. TCRdb reanalysed the PCR reads using MiXCR and keeps one entry per CDR3 protein. The sample has approximately 680,000 distinct CDR3 sequences, over 25% seen once; the top ten hold about 0.81%. The source material was naive CD8+ T cells from blood, with Jurkat cell RNA spiked in. The sample's subset: FACS-sorted CD8+CD4-CCR7+CD45RA+ naive T cells. These receptors originate from a human donor in good health. Some libraries in this study had Jurkat cell RNA spiked in.

This clonotype was seen more than once but under ten times. The CDR3 is CASSWAERTEAFF. The CDR3 DNA reads as TGTGCCAGCAGTTGGGCAGAGAGGACTGAAGCTTTCTTT. The chain recombines TRBV27 with TRBJ1-1; D gene unclear. This CDR3 is 13 amino acids long. Germline V CDR1 and CDR2: MNHEY, SMNVEV (reference sequence). V was clipped by 4 bases and J by 5 bases, with 11 bases between them.

This clonotype was detected only a few times. The chain combines TRBV18 with TRBJ2-7; D uncertain. Germline V lookup: CDR1 KGHSH, CDR2 LQKENI. Trimming took off 0 bases at V and 6 bases at J, with 9 bases between the two ends. The CDR3 sequence is 13 residues long. The CDR3 here is CASSPPSIPEQYF. The CDR3 DNA sequence: TGTGCCAGCTCACCACCGTCGATCCCCGAGCAGTACTTC.

This clonotype has at least ten counts. The chain combines TRBV29-1 with TRBJ1-2, with D perhaps TRBD1 (5 bases). V was pared by 3 bases and J by 6 bases, with 8 bases between. The CDR3 is 11 residues long. Germline CDR1 is SQVTM and CDR2 is ANQGSEA. As DNA, the CDR3 is TGCAGCGTTGAGAGGGGTAATGGCTACACCTTC. Translating gives CSVERGNGYTF.

This clonotype was recorded many times. The chain has TRBV12-3 or TRBV12-4 and TRBJ2-3; 9 bases agree with TRBD1. J gave up 2 bases and V 6 bases, and 3 bases lay outside the gene matches. The CDR3 has 14 residues. In DNA form, the CDR3 reads TGTGCCAGCAGGCGGGACAGGGTCACAGATACGCAGTATTTT. Translated: CASRRDRVTDTQYF.

In its sample, this clonotype was seen a few times. The chain joins TRBV19 to TRBJ2-2; D remains unclear. The CDR3 loop spans 15 amino acids. The V gene lost 6 bases and the J gene lost 1 base, with 12 bases spanning the gap. CDR1 is LNHDA and CDR2 is SQIVND in the germline V gene (reference sequence). The CDR3 nucleotides read TGTGCCAGTAGCCCCCCGGCAGGGAACACCGGGGAGCTGTTTTTT. Amino acid sequence: CASSPPAGNTGELFF. The complete variable domain, with remaining parts taken from reference TRBV19 and TRBJ2-2, reads DGGITQSPKYLFRKEGQNVTLSCEQNLNHDAMYWYRQDPGQGLRLIYYSQIVNDFQKGDIAEGYSVSREKKESFPLTVTSAQKNPTAFYLCASSPPAGNTGELFFGEGSRLTVL.

The gene calls are TRBV2 and TRBJ2-7; either TRBD1 or TRBD2 may fit D (6 bases each). From germline, CDR1 is SNHLY and CDR2 FYNNEI. This CDR3 has 15 residues. Trimming stripped 2 bases from V and 0 bases from J, with 11 bases between. The DNA of the CDR3 is TGTGCCAGCAGTGAATTAGGGGGACTCTCCTACGAGCAGTACTTC. Its translation is CASSELGGLSYEQYF. The full variable domain, with the rest looked up from reference TRBV2 and TRBJ2-7, is EPEVTQTPSHQVTQMGQEVILRCVPISNHLYFYWYRQILGQKVEFLVSFYNNEISEKSEIFDDQFSVERPDGSNFTLKIRSTKLEDSAMYFCASSELGGLSYEQYFGPGTRLTVT.

A note on this clonotype: A much larger clone differs by one base, so this may be a read error. The chain links TRBV12-5 to TRBJ2-3; the match to TRBD2 covers 13 bases. There are 16 residues in the CDR3. CDR1 is LGHNT and CDR2 is FRNRAP in the germline V gene. The CDR3 protein is CASGSGLAGITGTQYF. Written as DNA, the CDR3 is TGTGCTAGTGGTTCGGGACTAGCGGGGATAACAGGTACGCAGTATTTT. Full variable domain (outside the CDR3, taken from reference TRBV12-5 and TRBJ2-3): DARVTQTPRHKVTEMGQEVTMRCQPILGHNTVFWYRQTMMQGLELLAYFRNRAPLDDSGMPKDRFSAEMPDATLATLKIQPSEPRDSAVYFCASGSGLAGITGTQYFGPGTRLTVL.

This clonotype was detected only a few times. The V and J genes are TRBV4-1 and TRBJ2-2; D uncertain. Trimming cost V 0 bases and J 7 bases, with 12 bases left between them. The CDR3 contains 15 residues. Germline CDR1 is MGHRA and CDR2 is YSYEKL. The CDR3 sequence is CASSQDPRAGGELFF. The CDR3 DNA reads TGCGCCAGCAGCCAAGATCCTCGGGCCGGCGGGGAGCTGTTTTTT.

This sequence joins TRBV10-1 and TRBJ2-4, with 8 positions matching TRBD1. The CDR3 is 15 residues long. Germline CDR1 and CDR2: WNHNN and SYGVQD (reference sequence). J gave up 8 bases and V 2 bases, and 8 bases lay outside the gene matches. The CDR3 here is CASSEGAGGSDIQYF. The CDR3 DNA reads as TGCGCCAGCAGTGAGGGTGCAGGGGGCTCGGACATTCAGTACTTC.

The rearrangement joins TRBV20-1 to TRBJ2-1; D is ambiguous. CDR3 length equals 17 residues. The ends were cut back, 1 base at V and 6 bases at J, with 22 bases in the middle. The germline V gene encodes CDR1 DFQATT and CDR2 SNEGSKA (reference sequence). CDR3 sequence: CSARAVRSTTPSNEQFF. The CDR3, as DNA: TGCAGTGCTAGAGCTGTCCGGTCAACAACGCCGTCCAATGAGCAGTTCTTC.

The gene calls are TRBV6-6 and TRBJ1-2; tentative D call: TRBD1 (6 bases). Trimming shortened V by 4 bases and J by 0 bases, and 12 bases separated the two germline ends. Germline V gene lookup returns CDR1 MNHNY and CDR2 SVGAGI (reference sequence). This CDR3 comprises 15 residues. DNA of the CDR3: TGTGCCAGCAGTTGGACAGACACGGCTAACTATGGCTACACCTTC. Protein product: CASSWTDTANYGYTF.

V gene TRBV7-9 combines with J gene TRBJ1-4, with 9 bases aligning to TRBD1. CDR1 and CDR2 (germline): SEHNR, FQNEAQ (reference sequence). The CDR3 contains 16 residues. Trimming removed 4 bases from V and 5 bases from J; junction bases left unmatched: 8. CDR3 DNA sequence: TGTGCCAGCAGCTACAAAACAGGGGGCGCGAATGAAAAACTGTTTTTT. Protein: CASSYKTGGANEKLFF. The whole variable domain, remainder taken from reference TRBV7-9 and TRBJ1-4, is DTGVSQNPRHKITKRGQNVTFRCDPISEHNRLYWYRQTLGQGPEFLTYFQNEAQLEKSRLLSDRFSAERPKGSFSTLEIQRTEQGDSAMYLCASSYKTGGANEKLFFGSGTQLSVL.

This clonotype has a handful of counts. V and J are TRBV28 and TRBJ1-5; possibly TRBD1 for D (5 bases). V lost 3 bases and J 3 bases, leaving 15 bases between the germline ends. Germline V lookup: CDR1 MDHEN, CDR2 SYDVKM. CDR3 length: 16 residues. In DNA form, the CDR3 reads TGTGCCAGCAGTTTCGGGCGGGGGTGGAACAATCAGCCCCAGCATTTT. As protein: CASSFGRGWNNQPQHF.

This clonotype has a count of ten or more. This chain uses TRBV3-1 with TRBJ1-4, with D unclear. CDR3 length: 16 residues. V shed 5 bases and J shed 2 bases, with 15 bases lying between them. Germline loops: CDR1 LGHDT, CDR2 YNNKEL (reference sequence). The CDR3 nucleotides are TGTGCCAGCAGCGGCTTAGCGGGCAGCACTAATGAAAAACTGTTTTTT. This encodes CASSGLAGSTNEKLFF.

For this clonotype: This may come from a read error, since a much larger clone is one base off. The chain couples TRBV20-1 to TRBJ2-7; 7 nucleotides align to TRBD2. In germline, CDR1 is DFQATT, CDR2 SNEGSKA (reference sequence). The CDR3 is 13 residues long. The CDR3 loop is CSASVREAYEQHF. In DNA form, the CDR3 reads TGCAGTGCTAGTGTCCGGGAGGCGTACGAGCAGCACTTC.

This clonotype appeared a few times. V is TRBV7-9 and J is TRBJ2-3; unclear D gene. The length of the CDR3 is 14 residues. Germline V gene sequence: CDR1 SEHNR, CDR2 FQNEAQ (reference sequence). With 3 bases removed from V and 5 bases from J, the gap between germline ends came to 12 bases. The DNA of the CDR3 is TGTGCCAGCAGCTTCACGGACCCGGGAGATACGCAGTATTTT. The encoded protein is CASSFTDPGDTQYF.

The sample holds many counts of this clonotype. The J gene is TRBJ1-5, the V gene TRBV19; D is perhaps TRBD1 (5 bases). Germline V lookup: CDR1 LNHDA, CDR2 SQIVND (reference sequence). CDR3 length equals 15 residues. The CDR3 nucleotides are TGTGCTTCGTTACCAGGGACGGCCAGCAATCAGCCCCAGCATTTT. Translating gives CASLPGTASNQPQHF. The full variable domain, its missing parts supplied by reference TRBV19 and TRBJ1-5, is DGGITQSPKYLFRKEGQNVTLSCEQNLNHDAMYWYRQDPGQGLRLIYYSQIVNDFQKGDIAEGYSVSREKKESFPLTVTSAQKNPTAFYLCASLPGTASNQPQHFGDGTRLSIL.

The CDR3 loop reads CASSQERVLVDTEAFF. DNA of the CDR3: TGTGCCAGCAGCCAAGAAAGAGTGTTAGTGGACACTGAAGCTTTCTTT. J is TRBJ1-1 and V is TRBV3-1, with D uncertain. The CDR3 is 16 amino acids. Per the germline V gene, CDR1 is LGHDT and CDR2 is YNNKEL (reference sequence). Trimming took off 0 bases at V and 3 bases at J, with 14 bases between the two ends.